This TCR beta chain was sequenced during a study of Ad26.COV2.S vaccination and SARS-CoV-2 variants (dated by TCRdb to about 2021). About the investigation overall: Vaccine-arm donors came from COV1001, a multicentre, randomized, double-blind, placebo-controlled phase I-IIa trial of Ad26.COV2.S in healthy adults. TCRbeta repertoire sequencing was used to assess the specificity and breadth of SARS-CoV-2-reactive T cell receptors after Ad26.COV2.S vaccination. Ad26.COV2.S was administered intramuscularly at 5 x 10^10 or 1 x 10^11 viral particles, either as a single shot or as two shots given 56 days apart. Trial participants were randomized into five groups of five, in which low-dose or high-dose Ad26.COV2.S was given once or twice, or placebo was given on both occasions. The TCR-sequenced set comprised approximately 30 samples: some 20 Ad26.COV2.S vaccine recipients, 5 placebo recipients and 8 SARS-CoV-2 convalescent individuals. Throughout the experiments and outcome assessment, investigators stayed blinded to trial group allocation. The research as a whole found: Vaccine and placebo recipients had similar non-spike TCR breadth, a finding consistent with the vaccine containing only spike. Compared with placebo recipients, Ad26.COV2.S recipients showed higher spike-specific TCR breadth (P = 0.0014). Comparing responses between vaccine doses or regimens was not something the study was powered to do. Substantial breadth of spike-specific CD8+ and CD4+ T cell responses was reported after vaccination. The authors noted that the TCR breadth and depth analyses may have underestimated total T cell responses.

V is clipped by 6 bases and J by 5 bases, and the sequence between their germline boundaries is 7 bases long. Its CDR3 holds 11 amino acids, cysteine through phenylalanine. This entry keeps only the CDR3 DNA: 33 bases, framed from base 1. The immunoSEQ Assay was the method used to sequence TCRbeta CDR3 regions. After extraction, genomic DNA underwent amplification by bias-controlled multiplex PCR, followed by high-throughput sequencing. The paper's data handling went like this. To quantify the absolute abundance of every unique TCRbeta CDR3 region, sequences were collapsed and filtered. T cell fraction was estimated by normalizing TCRbeta template counts to usable DNA, with usable DNA measured through amplification of reference genes found in all nucleated cells. Repertoire TCRs were annotated as SARS-CoV-2-specific by exact matching of V gene, CDR3 amino acid sequence and J gene to a known reactive TCR set. MIRA supplied the reference SARS-CoV-2 TCR set, which was filtered for enrichment in COVID-19-positive ImmuneCODE repertoires so that public or cross-reactive TCRs were removed. Using the MIRA antigens, annotated TCRs were further analysed by specific ORF or by position within an ORF. Breadth was defined as annotated unique rearrangements over total unique productive rearrangements; depth was the summed frequency of those rearrangements. Two-sided Wilcoxon rank-sum tests were applied when comparing TCR breadth between groups. The table comes from immuneACCESS by way of TCRdb, which keeps in-frame sequences with V and J called. Part of the clones is missing from these tables; in studies checked, under half for an unresolved V gene and the rest for unknown reasons. V and J calls and clone size are given by that table; D and trimming were obtained from the DNA. This sample comprises more than 300,000 clones, 70% to 90% of them detected only once. The top ten clonotypes cover 2.1% of the sample.

On this clone: Its antigen specificity is not known. No clone much larger than this one lies a single base away; base qualities are absent.

The treatment or condition label for this specimen denotes: roughly 19 received Ad26.COV2.S at low or high dose, single or two shots; about 5 received placebo; per-sample allocation not given. Repertoires of vaccine and placebo recipients were sequenced from samples taken on day 63 after the first injection. Between 29 July and 7 August 2020, Cohort 1b enrolled around 24 adults aged 18-55 years at one site in Boston, USA. Ad26.COV2.S consisted of a replication-incompetent adenovirus type 26 vector by which a prefusion-stabilized SARS-CoV-2 spike protein from the original Wuhan strain was expressed.

Sequenced material: peripheral blood, taken in a trial of Ad26.COV2.S vaccine versus placebo. The chain uses TRBV23-1 and TRBJ2-5; the D gene identity is not certain. TRBV23-1 is labeled an ORF, and its function is uncertain. This TCR came from a person aged 18-65 years who received the Ad26.COV2.S COVID-19 vaccine or a placebo. The CDR3 region has the sequence CASSPWETQYF. The nucleotide sequence is TGCGCCAGCAGCCCCTGGGAGACCCAGTACTTC.